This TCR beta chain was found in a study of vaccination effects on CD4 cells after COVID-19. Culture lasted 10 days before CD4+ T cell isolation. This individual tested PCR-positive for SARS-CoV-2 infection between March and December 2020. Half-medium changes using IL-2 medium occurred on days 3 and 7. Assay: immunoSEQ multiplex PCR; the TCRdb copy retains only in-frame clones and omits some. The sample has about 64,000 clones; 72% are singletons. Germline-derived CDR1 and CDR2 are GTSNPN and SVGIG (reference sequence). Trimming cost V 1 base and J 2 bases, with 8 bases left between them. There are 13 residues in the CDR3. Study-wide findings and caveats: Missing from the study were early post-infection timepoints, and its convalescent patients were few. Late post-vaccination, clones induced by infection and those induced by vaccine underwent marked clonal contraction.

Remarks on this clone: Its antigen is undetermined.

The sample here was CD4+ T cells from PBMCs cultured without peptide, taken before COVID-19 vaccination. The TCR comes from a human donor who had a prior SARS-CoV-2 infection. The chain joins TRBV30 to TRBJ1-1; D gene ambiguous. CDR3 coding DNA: TGTGCCTGGAGTGAGATCAGAAACACTGAAGCTTTCTTT. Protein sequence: CAWSEIRNTEAFF.